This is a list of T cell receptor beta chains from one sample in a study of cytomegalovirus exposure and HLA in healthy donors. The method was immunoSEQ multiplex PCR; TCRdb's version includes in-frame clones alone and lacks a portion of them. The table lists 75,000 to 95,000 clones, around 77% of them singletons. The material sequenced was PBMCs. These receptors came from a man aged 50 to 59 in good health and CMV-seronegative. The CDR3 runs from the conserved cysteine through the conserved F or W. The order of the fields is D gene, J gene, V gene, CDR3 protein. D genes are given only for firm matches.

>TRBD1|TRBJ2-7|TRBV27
CASSSNRGFSSYEQYF
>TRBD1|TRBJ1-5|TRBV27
CGSGQGGLSNQPQHF
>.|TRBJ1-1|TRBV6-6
CASSYGGGNTEAFF
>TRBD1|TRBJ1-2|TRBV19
CASSEHLRGRRGYGYTF
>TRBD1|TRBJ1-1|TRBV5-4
CASSLVGTATEAFF
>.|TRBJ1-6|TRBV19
CASSIIRGTINSPLHF
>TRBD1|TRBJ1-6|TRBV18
CASSPLTGGNSPLHF
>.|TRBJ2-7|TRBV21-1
CASKTSEVHEQYF
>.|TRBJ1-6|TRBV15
CATSVNRDFGSPLHF
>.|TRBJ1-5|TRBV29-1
CSVEESGNSNQPQHF
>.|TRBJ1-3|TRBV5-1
CASSLSRDSGNTIYF
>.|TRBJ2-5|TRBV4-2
CASSQGSASREETQYF
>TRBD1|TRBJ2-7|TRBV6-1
CASSVPGGPSYEQYF
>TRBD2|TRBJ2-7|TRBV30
CAWSVLGGKQYF
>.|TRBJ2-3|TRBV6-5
CASSYSEGITDTQYF
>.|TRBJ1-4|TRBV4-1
CASSQDTRYTATNEKLFF
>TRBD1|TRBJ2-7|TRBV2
CASSYRGPYEQYF
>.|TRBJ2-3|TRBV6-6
CASSYSGSHTDTQYF
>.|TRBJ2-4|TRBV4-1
CASSQDLSLAKNIQYF
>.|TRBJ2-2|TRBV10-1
CASRKDRNTGELFF
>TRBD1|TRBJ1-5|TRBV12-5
CASGAGQGSQPQHF
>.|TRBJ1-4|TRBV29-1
CSVGGVATNEKLFF
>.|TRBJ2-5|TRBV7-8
CASSLETGETQYF
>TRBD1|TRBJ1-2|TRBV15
CATSRDGTGSGGYTF
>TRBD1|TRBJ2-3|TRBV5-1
CASSFLGQHTDTQYF
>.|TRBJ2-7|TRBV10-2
CASSGVSGEQYF